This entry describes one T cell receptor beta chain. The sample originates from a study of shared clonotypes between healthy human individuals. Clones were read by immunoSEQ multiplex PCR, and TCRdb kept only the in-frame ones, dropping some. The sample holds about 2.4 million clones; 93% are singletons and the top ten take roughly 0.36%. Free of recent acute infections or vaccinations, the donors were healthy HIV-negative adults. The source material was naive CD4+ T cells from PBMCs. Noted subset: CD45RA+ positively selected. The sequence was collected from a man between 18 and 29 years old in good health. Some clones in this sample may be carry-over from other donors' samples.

The CDR3 bases are TGCGCCAGCAGCCAGGGACAGGGGGCAGGTACCGGGGAGCTGTTTTTT. Translating it yields CASSQGQGAGTGELFF. J is TRBJ2-2 and V is TRBV5-1; 12 nucleotides align to TRBD1. The CDR3 covers 16 residues. The germline CDR1 and CDR2 sequences are SGHRS and YFSETQ. The V segment lost 4 bases and the J segment 5 bases; nucleotides outside the gene matches: 6.